This T cell receptor (beta chain) was documented in a study of tumor-infiltrating lymphocytes in primary liver carcinoma. Study information: The tumors ranged from about 4 to 10 cm across and fell within stage T1-T3 N0M0.

The study's findings and limits: Paired tumor-adjacent and tumor-blood samples overlapped less than tumor region pairs did. When set against blood, tumors had a significantly higher top-250-clone fraction (p = 0.039). There was no comparison of CD4+ and CD8+ repertoires, as samples were bulk unsorted.

To note about this clonotype: Its cognate antigen is unknown. A read error may explain this, as a much larger clone is one base away.

TCR beta cDNA was reverse-transcribed from roughly 520 ng of total RNA. The reaction used a constant-region primer and ProtoScript II reverse transcriptase. Sequencing libraries for TCR beta derived from three nested multiplex PCR rounds that used slightly modified ARM-PCR. The first two PCR rounds, approximately 10 cycles each, used TRBV1-TRBV30 forward primers and a C-beta reverse primer. TCRdb reprocessed the multiplex PCR reads with MiXCR, giving one entry per CDR3 protein. The table includes approximately 330,000 distinct CDR3 sequences, almost 65% detected once. It was unsorted whole blood that yielded blood RNA, and germline DNA was also extracted. V gave up 7 bases and J gave up 4 bases; unmatched junction bases: 10. There are 15 residues in the CDR3.

The chain employs TRBV12-3 or TRBV12-4 and TRBJ2-1; 7 bases align to TRBD2. The specimen sequenced was peripheral blood. This receptor was taken from a man in his forties with primary liver carcinoma and hepatitis B virus infection. CDR3 loop: CASTRGAGVYNEQFF. CDR3 nucleotide sequence: TGTGCCAGCACGCGCGGGGCGGGAGTTTACAATGAGCAGTTCTTC.